This TCR beta chain is from a study of OX40 agonist ivuxolimab in advanced cancers. About the research overall: Intravenous ivuxolimab at 0.01 to 10 mg/kg was given to patients every 2 weeks. Partial responses were observed in three patients, of whom one had hepatocellular carcinoma and two had cutaneous melanoma.

The table came from immunoSEQ multiplex PCR; TCRdb's copy has only in-frame clones and leaves some out. The data show tens of thousands of clones, over 70% seen once. About this clone: Its matching antigen is unknown. Germline and junction disagree at one end, which may indicate a read error.

Germline V CDR1 and CDR2: GTSNPN, SVGIG (reference sequence). This CDR3 is 11 amino acids long. Findings and caveats of the study: Normalized T-cell clonal expansion was also low in a subset of nonresponders.

This sequence was found in an adult with an advanced solid tumor such as melanoma, head and neck, liver or kidney cancer. Sample: CD4+ or CD8+ T cells sorted from blood, taken in a trial of the OX40 agonist ivuxolimab. V and J are TRBV30 and TRBJ1-3; no clear D gene. The CDR3 loop reads CAWSPRNTMYF. The CDR3 DNA is TGTGCCTGGAGCCCAAGAAACACCATGTATTTT.